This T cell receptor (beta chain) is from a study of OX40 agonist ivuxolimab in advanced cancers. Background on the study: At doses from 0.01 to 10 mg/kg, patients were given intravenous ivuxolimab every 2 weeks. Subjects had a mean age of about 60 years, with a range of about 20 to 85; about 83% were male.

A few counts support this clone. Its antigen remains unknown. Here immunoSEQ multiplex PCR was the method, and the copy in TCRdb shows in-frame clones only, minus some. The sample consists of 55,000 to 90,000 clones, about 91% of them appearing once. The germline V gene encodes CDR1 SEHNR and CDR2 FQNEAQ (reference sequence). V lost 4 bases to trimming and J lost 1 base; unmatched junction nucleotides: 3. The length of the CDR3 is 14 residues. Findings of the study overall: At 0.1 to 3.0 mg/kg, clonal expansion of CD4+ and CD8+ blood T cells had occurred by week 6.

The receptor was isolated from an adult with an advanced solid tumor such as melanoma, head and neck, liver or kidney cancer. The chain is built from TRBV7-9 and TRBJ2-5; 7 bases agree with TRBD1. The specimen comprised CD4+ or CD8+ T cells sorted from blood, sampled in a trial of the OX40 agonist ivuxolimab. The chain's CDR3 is CASSSRTGQETQYF. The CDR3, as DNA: TGTGCCAGCAGCTCCCGGACAGGCCAAGAGACCCAGTACTTC.